The entry that follows covers one T cell receptor (beta chain) sequence. The data are from a study of blood T cell repertoires in COVID-19. The CDR3 is made up of 15 amino acids. Germline trimming cut 8 bases from V and 5 bases from J; bases unmatched to any gene: 11. Germline CDR1 and CDR2: SGHTA and FQGNSA. The assay was immunoSEQ multiplex PCR, and TCRdb's table has in-frame clones only and misses some. The table includes fewer than 85,000 clones, 82% detected once. The sequencing input was peripheral blood. The TCR sequence derives from a human donor in a cohort sampled during active COVID-19. The genes are TRBV7-2 and TRBJ2-5; 10 nucleotides match TRBD1. DNA for the CDR3: TGTGCCAGCCTTCTTGGACAGGGGGTATACGAGACCCAGTACTTC. Amino acids: CASLLGQGVYETQYF.